This entry features one T cell receptor beta chain sequence. No antigen is known for it. Russia was home to the donors, healthy Caucasian individuals aged about 6 to 90. The use of a sample-barcoded 5' primer and a J-beta primer mix characterized a second PCR of roughly 7 to 12 cycles. TCRdb re-called the 5' RACE reads through MiXCR, storing one row per CDR3 protein. The sample has approximately 800,000 distinct CDR3 sequences, 62% seen once. The data originate from a study of blood T cells in healthy people across ages. Looking at the study overall: Researchers report that template switching captured about one barcoded beta molecule per two T cells. Study observations and caveats: PBMCs left unsorted prevented a conclusive naive versus antigen-experienced comparison. Naive T cell percentage and TCR beta diversity correlated strongly.

CDR1 is SEHNR and CDR2 is FQNEAQ in the germline V gene (reference sequence). There are 15 residues in the CDR3. Trimming shortened V by 1 base and J by 2 bases, and 12 bases separated the two germline ends. This clonotype originated in a man younger than 40 in good health. The sequenced sample was blood. This chain connects TRBV7-9 to TRBJ2-7; D is undetermined. Here the CDR3 DNA reads TGTGCCAGCAGCTTAGACGTCAGGCCTCCCTACGAGCAGTACTTC. It yields the protein CASSLDVRPPYEQYF.